The clone carrying this T cell receptor beta chain came up a few times. Its cognate antigen is unknown. Per germline, CDR1 SGHRS and CDR2 YFSETQ. The CDR3 length is 15 residues. V lost 4 bases and J lost 0, with 11 bases in between. Constant-segment primers served in 5'RACE that generated TCR alpha and TCR beta cDNA libraries bearing sample barcodes and UMIs. One entry per CDR3 protein results from TCRdb running MiXCR on the 5' RACE reads. This table holds roughly 180,000 distinct CDR3 sequences, 15% to 20% found once. The sample originates from a study of T-cell memory formation after mild COVID-19. As for the study in general: Clusters were largely donor specific.

General study points: Second-wave clones that peaked on day 37 lacked confirmed SARS-CoV-2 specificity. Mainly CM and EM harbored the contracting CD4+ clones; mainly EMRA harbored the CD8+ ones.

The source is a man aged 18 to 29 who had mild COVID-19 (a few samples of this study predate the infection). Cell type and time point are not known. This chain connects TRBV5-1 to TRBJ2-1, with D perhaps being TRBD1 or TRBD2 (5 bases each). Sequences were obtained from PBMCs or a T cell subset sorted from them (not recorded which). The CDR3 protein is CASSPGPDSYNEQFF. CDR3 in DNA: TGCGCCAGCAGCCCGGGACCCGACTCCTACAATGAGCAGTTCTTC.